This T cell receptor (beta chain) was observed in a study of T-cell memory formation after mild COVID-19. This CDR3 comprises 16 residues. The germline V gene encodes CDR1 DFQATT and CDR2 SNEGSKA (reference sequence). The V end lost 0 bases, the J end lost 1 base, and 13 bases lay between the germline ends. Of note for this clonotype: Its antigen is undetermined.

Overall study findings and caveats: The finding that pre-infection memory included some responding clones suggested that cross-reactive memory joined.

The 5'RACE method, run with constant-segment primers, produced TCR alpha and TCR beta cDNA libraries (carrying sample barcodes and UMIs). MiXCR, run by TCRdb on the 5' RACE reads, gives a single entry per CDR3 protein. The sample contains approximately 300,000 distinct CDR3 sequences, around a sixth of which appear only once. Input material: PBMCs or a T cell subset sorted from them (not recorded which). The TCR originated in a man between 18 and 35 years old who had mild COVID-19 (a few samples of this study predate the infection). Cell type and time point are not known. The rearrangement uses TRBV20-1 and TRBJ2-1, with D possibly being TRBD2 (5 bases). The CDR3 is CSARDQTTGSYNEQFF. CDR3 in DNA: TGCAGTGCTAGAGATCAGACCACGGGATCCTACAATGAGCAGTTCTTC.